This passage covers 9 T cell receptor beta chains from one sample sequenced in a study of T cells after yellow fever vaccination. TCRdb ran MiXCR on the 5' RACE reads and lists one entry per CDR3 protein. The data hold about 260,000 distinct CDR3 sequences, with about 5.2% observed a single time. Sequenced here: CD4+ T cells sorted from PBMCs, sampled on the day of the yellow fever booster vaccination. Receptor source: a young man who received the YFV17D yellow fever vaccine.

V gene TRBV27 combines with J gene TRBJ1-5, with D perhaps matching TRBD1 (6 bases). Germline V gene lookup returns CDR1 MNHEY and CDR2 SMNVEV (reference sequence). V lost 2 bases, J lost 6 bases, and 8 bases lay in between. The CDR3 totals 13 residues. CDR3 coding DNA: TGTGCCAGCAGTTTAACAGGGACTCAGCCCCAGCATTTT. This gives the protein CASSLTGTQPQHF.

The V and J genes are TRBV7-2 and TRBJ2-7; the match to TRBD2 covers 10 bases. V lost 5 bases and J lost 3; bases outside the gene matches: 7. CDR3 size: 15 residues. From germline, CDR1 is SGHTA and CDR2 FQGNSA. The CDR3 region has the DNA TGTGCCAGCAGCCCCACCGGGACTAGCGACTACGAGCAGTACGTC. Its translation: CASSPTGTSDYEQYV.

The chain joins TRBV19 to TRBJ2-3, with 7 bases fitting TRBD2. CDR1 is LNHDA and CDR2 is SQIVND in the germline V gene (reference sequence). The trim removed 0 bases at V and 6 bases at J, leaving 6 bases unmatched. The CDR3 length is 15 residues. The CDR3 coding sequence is TGTGCCAGTAGTATAGATCTCGGCGGGGGTGATACGCAGTATTTT. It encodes CASSIDLGGGDTQYF.

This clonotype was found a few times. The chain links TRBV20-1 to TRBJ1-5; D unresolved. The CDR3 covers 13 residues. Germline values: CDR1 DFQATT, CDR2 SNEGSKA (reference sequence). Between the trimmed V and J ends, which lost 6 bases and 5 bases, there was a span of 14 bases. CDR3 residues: CSALGRSDQPQHF. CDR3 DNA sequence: TGCAGTGCCCTGGGCCGGTCGGATCAGCCCCAGCATTTT.

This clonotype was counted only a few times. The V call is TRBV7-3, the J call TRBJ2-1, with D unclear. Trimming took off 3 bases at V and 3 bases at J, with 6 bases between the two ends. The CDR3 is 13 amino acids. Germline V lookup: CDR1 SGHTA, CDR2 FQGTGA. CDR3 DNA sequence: TGTGCCAGCAGCTTCGGCTTCTACAATGAGCAGTTCTTC. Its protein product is CASSFGFYNEQFF.

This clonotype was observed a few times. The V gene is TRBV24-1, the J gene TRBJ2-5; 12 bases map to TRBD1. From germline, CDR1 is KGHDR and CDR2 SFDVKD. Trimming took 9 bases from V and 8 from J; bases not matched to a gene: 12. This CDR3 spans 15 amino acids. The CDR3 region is CATRGTGGPDRTQYF. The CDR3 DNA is TGTGCCACCCGAGGGACAGGGGGCCCCGATCGAACCCAGTACTTC.

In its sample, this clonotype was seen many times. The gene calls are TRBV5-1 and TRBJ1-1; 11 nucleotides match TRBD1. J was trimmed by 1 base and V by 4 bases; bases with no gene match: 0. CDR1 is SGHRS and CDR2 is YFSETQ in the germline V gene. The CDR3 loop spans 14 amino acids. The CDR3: CASSGTGGNTEAFF. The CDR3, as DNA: TGCGCCAGCAGCGGGACAGGGGGGAACACTGAAGCTTTCTTT.

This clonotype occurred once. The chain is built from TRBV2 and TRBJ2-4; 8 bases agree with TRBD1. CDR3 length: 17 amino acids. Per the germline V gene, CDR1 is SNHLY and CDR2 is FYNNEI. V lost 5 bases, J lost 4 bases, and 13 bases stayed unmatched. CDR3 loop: CASSTGPSGGMKNIQYF. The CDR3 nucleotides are TGTGCCAGCAGTACGGGCCCCTCAGGGGGCATGAAAAACATTCAGTACTTC.

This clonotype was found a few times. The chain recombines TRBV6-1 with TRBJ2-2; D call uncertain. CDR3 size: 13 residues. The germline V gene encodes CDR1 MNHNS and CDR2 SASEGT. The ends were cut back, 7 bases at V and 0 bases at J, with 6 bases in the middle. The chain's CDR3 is CASNPPNTGELFF. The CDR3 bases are TGTGCCAGCAATCCCCCGAACACCGGGGAGCTGTTTTTT.